Below, 29 T cell receptor beta chains from the same sample are listed, as sequenced in a study of neurological immune-mediated disorders. Time point: technical triplicate 1. Each CDR3 protein gets one entry after TCRdb re-called the 5' RACE reads with MiXCR. Among fewer than 30,000 distinct CDR3 sequences listed, around 14% were seen once. Sequencing was performed on CD4+ T cells from blood. The receptors come from a female donor with HTLV-1-associated myelopathy (HAM/TSP).

The V gene is TRBV29-1, the J gene TRBJ2-4, with TRBD1 identical over 10 bases. The better agreement between TRBJ2-7 and the DNA end casts doubt on the J call. Germline loops: CDR1 SQVTM, CDR2 ANQGSEA. This CDR3 is built from 13 residues. CDR3: CSVGGQGFSEQYF. The CDR3, as DNA: TGCAGCGTTGGGGGACAGGGGTTCTCCGAGCAGTACTTC.

This clonotype was counted many times. The chain recombines TRBV20-1 with TRBJ2-5, with 10 nucleotides matching TRBD2. V trimming: 2 bases; J trimming: 4 bases; junction bases outside the gene matches: 1. The length of the CDR3 is 13 residues. Germline V CDR1 and CDR2: DFQATT, SNEGSKA (reference sequence). The CDR3 DNA reads TGCAGTGCTAGACTAGCGGGAGCAGAGACCCAGTACTTC. Translated, it gives CSARLAGAETQYF.

This clonotype was counted many times. The chain uses TRBV5-1 and TRBJ1-3; D unclear. This CDR3 region has 18 residues. With 7 bases removed from V and 0 bases from J, the gap between germline ends came to 23 bases. Germline CDR1 is SGHRS and CDR2 is YFSETQ. The CDR3 reads CASGKLGSSPYSGNTIYF. In nucleotides, the CDR3 is TGCGCCAGCGGGAAGCTAGGATCGTCTCCTTACTCTGGAAACACCATATATTTT.

This clonotype was counted ten times or more. CDR3 region: CSASPLDRGNIQYF. The CDR3 region has the DNA TGCAGTGCTAGTCCCTTAGACAGGGGTAACATTCAGTACTTC. The genes are TRBV20-1 and TRBJ2-4; 8 bases agree with TRBD1. Germline values: CDR1 DFQATT, CDR2 SNEGSKA (reference sequence). The CDR3 has 14 amino acids. Unmatched junction bases numbered 8, after V lost 3 bases and J lost 7 bases.

Many counts were recorded for this clonotype. The CDR3 DNA sequence: TGTGCCAGCAGACCCCGGAAGGGACGATTGAACACTGAAGCTTTCTTT. Its protein product is CASRPRKGRLNTEAFF. V usage is TRBV5-6 and J usage is TRBJ1-1, with D maybe TRBD1 (5 bases). The CDR3 is 16 amino acids. In germline, CDR1 is SGHDT, CDR2 YYEEEE. V lost 5 bases and J lost 0, with 17 bases in between.

Many counts were recorded for this clonotype. This chain uses TRBV27 with TRBJ1-2; D unresolved. With 6 bases removed from V and 1 base from J, the gap between germline ends came to 12 bases. Per the germline V gene, CDR1 is MNHEY and CDR2 is SMNVEV (reference sequence). This CDR3 is built from 14 residues. CDR3 amino acids: CASRAGRHNYGYTF. DNA for the CDR3: TGTGCCAGCAGAGCGGGCAGACATAACTATGGCTACACCTTC.

This clonotype was counted at least ten times. V usage is TRBV5-1 and J usage is TRBJ2-4; D is ambiguous. This CDR3 is 15 amino acids long. Trimming took off 1 base at V and 8 bases at J, with 16 bases between the two ends. Germline CDR1 reads SGHRS; CDR2 reads YFSETQ. The CDR3 sequence is CASSLSDGRSDIQYF. CDR3 bases: TGCGCCAGCAGCTTGTCGGACGGTCGGTCGGACATTCAGTACTTC. Looking up the rest from reference TRBV5-1 and TRBJ2-4 gives the full variable domain: KAGVTQTPRYLIKTRGQQVTLSCSPISGHRSVSWYQQTPGQGLQFLFEYFSETQRNKGNFPGRFSGRQFSNSRSEMNVSTLELGDSALYLCASSLSDGRSDIQYFGAGTRLSVL.

This clonotype was seen many times. The chain employs TRBV5-1 and TRBJ2-1; the match to TRBD2 covers 11 bases. The ends lost 2 bases at V and 5 bases at J; junction bases unmatched: 3. CDR1 is SGHRS, CDR2 YFSETQ, per germline. CDR3 length: 15 amino acids. CDR3: CASSLGTSGHNEQFF. CDR3 bases: TGCGCCAGCAGCTTAGGGACTAGCGGCCACAATGAGCAGTTCTTC.

At least ten counts were recorded for this clonotype. V and J are TRBV7-2 and TRBJ1-4; D unclear. The germline V gene encodes CDR1 SGHTA and CDR2 FQGNSA. The V end lost 5 bases, the J end lost 0 bases, and 10 bases lay between the germline ends. The CDR3 is made up of 15 amino acids. CDR3 DNA: TGTGCCAGCAGCCAGAGTCAGGCAACTAATGAAAAACTGTTTTTT. The encoded protein is CASSQSQATNEKLFF.

This clonotype was recorded at least ten times. This chain joins TRBV7-8 and TRBJ2-3, with D perhaps TRBD2 (6 bases). The V and J ends lost 2 bases and 5 bases respectively, with 20 bases between them. CDR3 length: 17 residues. CDR1 is SGHVS, CDR2 FQNEAQ, per germline. The CDR3 sequence is CASSLSGTGTFLDTQYF. The CDR3 DNA is TGTGCCAGCAGCTTATCGGGCACCGGGACTTTTCTAGATACGCAGTATTTT.

This clonotype was observed many times. This rearrangement joins TRBV5-1 to TRBJ2-5; D is tentatively TRBD1 or TRBD2 (6 bases each). Germline CDR1 and CDR2: SGHRS and YFSETQ. Trimming took 9 bases from V and 4 from J, leaving 16 bases between them. The CDR3 runs to 13 residues. The CDR3 reads CATRRGELETQYF. The CDR3 nucleotides read TGCGCCACAAGGAGGGGGGAGTTAGAGACCCAGTACTTC.

This clonotype appeared many times. The J gene is TRBJ2-3, the V gene TRBV20-1; no clear D. Germline V gene lookup returns CDR1 DFQATT and CDR2 SNEGSKA (reference sequence). The length of the CDR3 is 10 residues. With 8 bases removed from V and 5 bases from J, the gap between germline ends came to 8 bases. The CDR3 sequence: CSLYEDTQYF. The CDR3 DNA follows: TGCAGTTTATACGAAGATACGCAGTATTTT.

Within the sample, this clonotype is medium-sized (0.01 to 0.1%). The chain uses TRBV7-2 and TRBJ2-3; 12 bases are shared with TRBD1. V gave up 6 bases and J gave up 4 bases; unmatched junction bases: 8. There are 16 residues in the CDR3. The germline V gene has CDR1 SGHTA and CDR2 FQGNSA. This CDR3 reads CASSTTGTGGSDTQYF. As DNA, the CDR3 is TGTGCCAGCAGTACAACCGGGACAGGGGGCTCAGATACGCAGTATTTT.

This clonotype is labeled as medium-sized (0.01 to 0.1%). V is TRBV4-3 and J is TRBJ2-3; 12 bases are shared with TRBD2. The CDR3 sequence is 18 residues long. CDR1 and CDR2 (germline): LGHNA, YSLEER. The trim removed 0 bases at V and 4 bases at J, leaving 8 bases unmatched. The CDR3: CASSQDPSGGVRADTQYF. CDR3 in DNA: TGCGCCAGCAGCCAAGACCCTAGCGGGGGGGTTAGGGCAGATACGCAGTATTTT.

The table lists this clonotype with many counts. The CDR3, as DNA: TGCAGTGCTAGAGGGAAAGGGACAAACTATGGCTACACCTTC. Translated: CSARGKGTNYGYTF. The chain combines TRBV20-1 with TRBJ1-2; a weak D match, TRBD1 (6 bases). V lost 1 base and J 2 bases, leaving 11 bases between the germline ends. This CDR3 is built from 14 residues. The V gene's germline CDR1 is DFQATT and CDR2 SNEGSKA (reference sequence).

This clonotype came up many times. The CDR3 bases are TGCAGTGCTAGTCGGGCTAGCGGGGGTTTGGAGACCCAGTACTTC. Protein product: CSASRASGGLETQYF. The chain joins TRBV20-1 to TRBJ2-5; 10 bases are shared with TRBD2. This CDR3 has 15 residues. Trimming cost V 3 bases and J 5 bases; bases outside gene matches: 9. The germline V gene encodes CDR1 DFQATT and CDR2 SNEGSKA (reference sequence).

In this sample, this clonotype turned up many times. This chain joins TRBV20-1 and TRBJ2-7; 11 bases are shared with TRBD2. The length of the CDR3 is 17 residues. In germline, CDR1 is DFQATT, CDR2 SNEGSKA (reference sequence). The V and J ends lost 5 bases and 5 bases, in that order; junction bases with no gene match: 17. Here the CDR3 DNA reads TGCAGTGCTGGAGGGGTGAGAGGACTAGCGGGTTCTGACGAGCAGTACTTC. It codes for CSAGGVRGLAGSDEQYF.

This clonotype was detected ten times or more. The V gene is TRBV5-1, the J gene TRBJ2-1; possible D gene TRBD2, 5 bases. The V end lost 0 bases, the J end lost 7 bases, and 8 bases lay between the germline ends. CDR1 is SGHRS, CDR2 YFSETQ, per germline. This CDR3 has 13 residues. CDR3 residues: CASSLDRGNEQFF. CDR3 sequence (DNA): TGCGCCAGCAGCTTGGATCGGGGAAATGAGCAGTTCTTC.

This clonotype was found many times. V gene TRBV10-1 combines with J gene TRBJ2-4; D ambiguous. The length of the CDR3 is 15 residues. Trimming removed 5 bases from V and 6 bases from J, with 17 bases in between. Germline CDR1 and CDR2: WNHNN and SYGVQD (reference sequence). The CDR3 region is CASSKNLGESNIQYF. The CDR3 DNA follows: TGCGCCAGCAGTAAGAATCTTGGGGAATCAAACATTCAGTACTTC.

This clonotype appeared many times. The J gene is TRBJ1-1, the V gene TRBV3-1; D is undetermined. This CDR3 comprises 14 residues. Germline loops: CDR1 LGHDT, CDR2 YNNKEL (reference sequence). Trimming removed 4 bases from V and 1 base from J, with 10 bases in between. CDR3 sequence reads: CASSLTSGNTEAFF. The CDR3 DNA reads as TGTGCCAGCAGCCTGACCAGCGGGAACACTGAAGCTTTCTTT. Full variable domain (remainder filled in from reference TRBV3-1 and TRBJ1-1): DTAVSQTPKYLVTQMGNDKSIKCEQNLGHDTMYWYKQDSKKFLKIMFSYNNKELIINETVPNRFSPKSPDKAHLNLHINSLELGDSAVYFCASSLTSGNTEAFFGQGTRLTVV.

This clonotype was detected many times. V and J are TRBV4-2 and TRBJ2-1, with TRBD2 matching over 10 bases. This CDR3 spans 14 amino acids. J lost 9 bases, V lost 0 bases, and 2 bases had no gene match. Germline assignment: CDR1 LGHNA and CDR2 YNFKEQ. The CDR3 bases are TGTGCCAGCAGCCAAGAAGCGGGAGGGCTTGAGCAGTTCTTC. Residues: CASSQEAGGLEQFF.

This clonotype was observed many times. The chain couples TRBV5-1 to TRBJ2-1; 9 nucleotides agree with TRBD2. CDR1 SGHRS and CDR2 YFSETQ come from the germline V gene. The V and J ends lost 3 bases and 4 bases, in that order; junction bases with no gene match: 5. The CDR3 totals 15 residues. The CDR3 here is CASSSSLAGYNEQFF. In DNA form, the CDR3 reads TGCGCCAGCAGCTCGTCCCTAGCGGGATACAATGAGCAGTTCTTC.

This clonotype was recorded at least ten times. This chain links TRBV28 with TRBJ2-7; D is undetermined. The CDR3 runs to 13 residues. Germline CDR1 is MDHEN and CDR2 is SYDVKM. The V and J ends lost 8 bases and 4 bases respectively, with 15 bases between them. DNA for the CDR3: TGTGCCAGCCACACGACCACGACATACGAGCAGTACTTC. It is translated as CASHTTTTYEQYF.

There are many counts of this clonotype. This rearrangement joins TRBV5-1 to TRBJ1-6; 9 bases fit TRBD1. V lost 4 bases to trimming and J lost 8 bases; unmatched junction nucleotides: 7. In germline, CDR1 is SGHRS, CDR2 YFSETQ. The CDR3 has 15 residues. As DNA, the CDR3 is TGCGCCAGCAGCGCCGCGGGGACAGGGTATTCACCCCTCCACTTT. It encodes CASSAAGTGYSPLHF.

The J gene is TRBJ2-1, the V gene TRBV6-2 or TRBV6-3; D might be TRBD2 (6 bases). The CDR3 has 14 amino acids. V gave up 6 bases and J gave up 10 bases, with 19 bases separating them. Germline V CDR1 and CDR2: MNHEY, SVGEGT. The CDR3 coding sequence is TGTGCCAGCAGGCGGGACCCCTCCACCGGCGAGCAGTTCTTC. It yields the protein CASRRDPSTGEQFF.

The rearrangement joins TRBV27 to TRBJ2-2, with D uncertain. CDR1 and CDR2 from the germline V gene are MNHEY and SMNVEV (reference sequence). The CDR3 consists of 15 residues. Trimming stripped 5 bases from V and 4 bases from J, with 14 bases between. The CDR3 reads CASSPNLAATGELFF. The DNA of the CDR3 is TGTGCCAGCAGTCCCAATTTGGCGGCCACCGGGGAGCTGTTTTTT.

At least ten counts were recorded for this clonotype. This chain links TRBV20-1 with TRBJ2-7; the match to TRBD2 covers 8 bases. There are 13 residues in the CDR3. With 3 bases clipped from V and 5 bases from J, the junction kept 6 bases outside the gene matches. Germline CDR1 is DFQATT and CDR2 is SNEGSKA (reference sequence). This CDR3 is CSASSGGLNEQYF. Written as DNA, the CDR3 is TGCAGTGCTAGTTCGGGGGGGCTTAACGAGCAGTACTTC.

In its sample, this clonotype was seen many times. V and J are TRBV5-1 and TRBJ2-3, with 9 bases aligning to TRBD2. The germline V gene encodes CDR1 SGHRS and CDR2 YFSETQ. The CDR3 sequence is 15 residues long. With 3 bases clipped from V and 1 base from J, the junction kept 3 bases outside the gene matches. The CDR3 here is CASSWGGGGTDTQYF. CDR3 DNA: TGCGCCAGCAGCTGGGGCGGGGGGGGCACAGATACGCAGTATTTT.

This clonotype was counted ten times or more. This chain uses TRBV5-1 with TRBJ2-1, with 9 bases matching TRBD1. V shed 0 bases, J shed 3 bases, and the junction held 1 base outside the gene matches. Germline CDR1 is SGHRS and CDR2 is YFSETQ. This CDR3 region has 15 residues. In DNA, the CDR3 is TGCGCCAGCAGCTTGGGACAGGGGGACTACAATGAGCAGTTCTTC. It is translated as CASSLGQGDYNEQFF.